The clone carrying this T cell receptor beta chain was counted only a few times. Its specificity is unknown. The data stem from a study of post-analysis software for immune sequencing data. Study details: Some patients lacked subtype; others had relapsing-remitting, secondary progressive or progressive-relapsing disease. Findings of the study overall: The study found significantly lower normalized Chao1 diversity in multiple sclerosis patients than in controls. Samples from one preparation batch, clustered by F measure, grouped strongly together. Patients showed TRBV5-6, TRBV5-1 and TRBV20-1 among roughly 5 TRBV segments more frequent than in controls.

Prepared libraries of TCR beta cDNA carried unique molecular identifiers. Yield was 450,000 to 650,000 cDNA molecules from approximately 0.91 to 9.4 million T cells. MiXCR, run by TCRdb on the PCR reads, gives a single entry per CDR3 protein. The sample lists 400,000 to 500,000 distinct CDR3 sequences, approximately 42% occurring once. CDR1 and CDR2 from the germline V gene are SQVTM and ANQGSEA. The CDR3 contains 14 residues. J gave up 1 base and V 5 bases, and 7 bases lay outside the gene matches. Sequencing was done on a sample of blood. This TCR derives from a girl aged 2 to 9 with multiple sclerosis. The rearrangement joins TRBV29-1 to TRBJ1-2; 7 bases fit TRBD1. The CDR3 loop is CSVYRGGYNYGYTF. The CDR3, as DNA: TGCAGCGTTTACAGGGGTGGTTATAACTATGGCTACACCTTC. The full variable domain, with the rest looked up from reference TRBV29-1 and TRBJ1-2, is SAVISQKPSRDICQRGTSLTIQCQVDSQVTMMFWYRQQPGQSLTLIATANQGSEATYESGFVIDKFPISRPNLTFSTLTVSNMSPEDSSIYLCSVYRGGYNYGYTFGSGTRLTVV.